This T cell receptor beta chain was documented in a study of blood T cell repertoires in COVID-19. About the study: Both acute and convalescent COVID-19 samples were obtained from the United States, Italy and Spain. Sample material is recorded as cDNA or gDNA derived from T cells, B-cell-depleted T cells, or PBMCs.

As originally analysed: Reference gene primer amplification yielded estimated nucleated cell counts. TCRdb keeps only in-frame clones here, not all; method: immunoSEQ multiplex PCR. V and J calls and clone size come straight from that table; D and trimming were deduced from the DNA. This table holds about 75,000 clones, over 65% found once. Trimming cost V 7 bases and J 7 bases, with 13 bases left between them. This CDR3 has 12 amino acids. Material for sequencing was peripheral blood. The chain carries TRBV12-3 or TRBV12-4 and TRBJ1-1; possible D gene TRBD1, 5 bases. The TCR originated in a human donor with acute or convalescent COVID-19. The donor label of this sample is uncertain. The CDR3 spells CASILGGVEAFF. CDR3 coding DNA: TGTGCCAGCATCCTGGGAGGGGTTGAAGCTTTCTTT.